One sample yielded the 27 T cell receptor beta chains listed below, sequenced in a study of monozygotic twins with inflammatory bowel disease. One entry per CDR3 protein, without DNA, is what TCRdb gives after re-calling the 5' RACE reads. Recorded here are roughly 320,000 distinct CDR3 sequences; the top ten clones represent over 5.5%. Sample: blood. These receptors were collected from a human donor with ulcerative colitis or Crohn's disease, or a healthy co-twin of an affected twin (not recorded which).

The genes are TRBV9 and TRBJ1-4; absent DNA, TCRdb's TRBD1 call cannot be checked. CDR1 and CDR2 (germline): SGDLS, YYNGEE. CDR3 length equals 14 residues. The CDR3 spells CASSARTGEGKLFF.

The chain employs TRBV27 and TRBJ2-5; TCRdb's D gene call, TRBD1, goes unchecked for lack of DNA. The germline V gene has CDR1 MNHEY and CDR2 SMNVEV (reference sequence). The CDR3 extends over 16 amino acids. The CDR3 sequence: CASSLRGWQTQETQYF.

The chain joins TRBV5-4 to TRBJ1-3; absent DNA, TCRdb's TRBD1 call cannot be checked. Germline V gives CDR1 SGHNT, CDR2 YYREEE (reference sequence). The CDR3 has 17 amino acids. The CDR3 sequence: CASSWGAGANSGNTIYF.

The rearrangement links TRBV20-1 to TRBJ2-1; TCRdb indicates TRBD2, and absent DNA this call remains unverified. The germline V gene encodes CDR1 DFQATT and CDR2 SNEGSKA (reference sequence). The CDR3 has 15 amino acids. CDR3 sequence reads: CSARDSLAASDEQFF.

The V call is TRBV5-4, the J call TRBJ2-5; TCRdb designates TRBD1, a call that cannot be tested without DNA. Germline lookup yields CDR1 SGHNT and CDR2 YYREEE (reference sequence). The CDR3 runs to 13 residues. Here the CDR3 reads CASSKTGKETQYF.

The CDR3: CAISAWGSTDTQYF. The chain employs TRBV10-3 and TRBJ2-3; the TRBD1 assignment by TCRdb is unverifiable without DNA. The CDR3 covers 14 residues. CDR1 ENHRY and CDR2 SYGVKD come from the germline V gene.

CDR3 sequence: CASTRRSSSYEQYF. J is TRBJ2-7 and V is TRBV7-2. This CDR3 has 14 residues. Germline V CDR1 and CDR2: SGHTA, FQGNSA.

The rearrangement links TRBV6-2 or TRBV6-3 to TRBJ2-3; TCRdb outputs TRBD1, but without DNA this stays unchecked. Germline V gives CDR1 MNHEY, CDR2 SVGEGT. This CDR3 comprises 16 residues. The CDR3 spells CASRASGGTGTDTQYF.

The gene calls are TRBV12-3 or TRBV12-4 and TRBJ1-1. This CDR3 has 13 amino acids. CDR3 region: CASSGQEHSEAFF.

J is TRBJ1-5 and V is TRBV6-1. The CDR3 length is 14 residues. CDR1 and CDR2 from the germline V gene are MNHNS and SASEGT. CDR3 amino acids: CASWGRVWNQPQHF.

The chain couples TRBV4-1 to TRBJ1-6; the TCRdb call, TRBD1, lacks DNA for checking. Germline CDR1 and CDR2: MGHRA and YSYEKL. CDR3 length: 15 residues. The chain's CDR3 is CASSLPPGGNSPLHF.

J is TRBJ1-1 and V is TRBV12-3 or TRBV12-4; the TCRdb call, TRBD1, lacks DNA for checking. The CDR3 totals 14 residues. The chain's CDR3 is CASSTTGWGTEAFF.

The rearrangement links TRBV5-1 to TRBJ2-5; the D call from TCRdb, TRBD1, cannot be confirmed without DNA. CDR3 length: 14 residues. Per the germline V gene, CDR1 is SGHRS and CDR2 is YFSETQ. The CDR3 loop reads CASSTSGTGETQYF.

The V call is TRBV5-1, the J call TRBJ1-1; lacking DNA, the TRBD1 call made by TCRdb goes unchecked. This CDR3 has 13 amino acids. Germline assignment: CDR1 SGHRS and CDR2 YFSETQ. CDR3 loop: CASKSQDQGGAFF.

This rearrangement joins TRBV4-1 to TRBJ2-1; the TCRdb D gene call, TRBD2, has no DNA to confirm it. The CDR3 extends over 16 amino acids. Per germline, CDR1 MGHRA and CDR2 YSYEKL. The CDR3 region is CASSLSHGRANTEQFF.

The gene calls are TRBV25-1 and TRBJ1-1; the D call from TCRdb, TRBD1, cannot be confirmed without DNA. This CDR3 has 12 amino acids. Germline V gives CDR1 MGHDK, CDR2 SYGVNS. The CDR3 sequence is CASRSGNPEAFF. Using reference TRBV25-1 and TRBJ1-1 for the parts outside the CDR3, the full variable domain is EADIYQTPRYLVIGTGKKITLECSQTMGHDKMYWYQQDPGMELHLIHYSYGVNSTEKGDLSSESTVSRIRTEHFPLTLESARPSHTSQYLCASRSGNPEAFFGQGTRLTVV.

The gene calls are TRBV4-3 and TRBJ2-7; the D call of TRBD1 rests on TCRdb alone, since no DNA is present to check it. The CDR3 contains 16 residues. Germline V gene lookup returns CDR1 LGHNA and CDR2 YSLEER. The CDR3 region is CASSQSHARGIHEQYF.

The V and J genes are TRBV5-1 and TRBJ2-5. The CDR3 is 14 amino acids. CDR1 and CDR2 from the germline V gene are SGHRS and YFSETQ. CDR3 sequence reads: CASSLGTNRETQYF. Full variable domain (missing parts from reference TRBV5-1 and TRBJ2-5): KAGVTQTPRYLIKTRGQQVTLSCSPISGHRSVSWYQQTPGQGLQFLFEYFSETQRNKGNFPGRFSGRQFSNSRSEMNVSTLELGDSALYLCASSLGTNRETQYFGPGTRLLVL.

The CDR3 here is CASSYSGFGPYEQYF. V usage is TRBV6-5 and J usage is TRBJ2-7. CDR3 length: 15 amino acids. The V gene's germline CDR1 is MNHEY and CDR2 SVGAGI.

This chain uses TRBV29-1 with TRBJ2-7. The CDR3 has 12 amino acids. CDR1 SQVTM and CDR2 ANQGSEA come from the germline V gene. The CDR3 protein is CSVEENSYEQYF.

The chain has TRBV11-2 and TRBJ2-1; TCRdb designates TRBD2, a call that cannot be tested without DNA. This CDR3 is built from 16 residues. The germline CDR1 and CDR2 sequences are SGHAT and FQNNGV. The CDR3: CASSSGTSGRGNEQFF.

The genes are TRBV2 and TRBJ1-1; the TCRdb D gene call, TRBD1, has no DNA to confirm it. Germline CDR1 and CDR2: SNHLY and FYNNEI. The CDR3 totals 11 residues. CDR3 sequence reads: CASSDGGKAFF.

This chain connects TRBV7-9 to TRBJ1-5; TCRdb's D call, TRBD1, is unchecked because there is no DNA. CDR3 length equals 15 residues. Per the germline V gene, CDR1 is SEHNR and CDR2 is FQNEAQ (reference sequence). CDR3 in amino acids: CASSPGGGNNQPQHF.

The rearrangement uses TRBV7-8 and TRBJ1-6; TCRdb names TRBD1, which stays unverified in the absence of DNA. The germline CDR1 and CDR2 sequences are SGHVS and FQNEAQ. The CDR3 length is 17 residues. The CDR3 sequence is CASSLAGRGQGLSPLHF.

The chain carries TRBV12-3 or TRBV12-4 and TRBJ2-5. The CDR3 loop spans 12 amino acids. This chain's CDR3 is CASKGTEETQYF.

The rearrangement links TRBV7-2 to TRBJ1-1; without DNA, the TCRdb call of TRBD1 cannot be checked. This CDR3 has 15 amino acids. Germline CDR1 SGHTA, CDR2 FQGNSA. CDR3 sequence reads: CASSPRQGLNTEAFF.

The chain recombines TRBV7-2 with TRBJ2-1; TCRdb calls TRBD1, which cannot be checked without DNA. CDR1 is SGHTA and CDR2 is FQGNSA in the germline V gene. This CDR3 region has 14 residues. CDR3 residues: CASSLVRVPNEQFF. The full variable domain, in which reference TRBV7-2 and TRBJ2-1 provide the parts outside the CDR3, is GAGVSQSPSNKVTEKGKDVELRCDPISGHTALYWYRQSLGQGLEFLIYFQGNSAPDKSGLPSDRFSAERTGGSVSTLTIQRTQQEDSAVYLCASSLVRVPNEQFFGPGTRLTVL.